The rows below give T cell receptor beta chains drawn from one sample of a study of blood T cells in healthy people across ages. TCRdb re-called the 5' RACE reads with MiXCR, one entry per CDR3 protein. The sample carries approximately 960,000 distinct CDR3 sequences, almost 30% recorded once. The same sample was also used in a study of T cells of mothers and their children.

Material for sequencing was blood. The receptors here all came from a woman aged 40 to 50 in good health. CDR3s include the opening cysteine and the closing phenylalanine or tryptophan. The order of the fields is J gene, V gene, D gene, clone size, CDR3 DNA, CDR3 protein. D genes are given only for firm matches. The listing skips clone size in some rows; elsewhere it reads once, few, many or a size class.

>TRBJ2-7|TRBV12-3/TRBV12-4|.|many
TGTGCCAGCAGTTTTACGATCTCTGAGCAGTACTTC
CASSFTISEQYF
>TRBJ2-1|TRBV6-2/TRBV6-3|TRBD2|once
TGTGCCAGCAGGCAACTAGCGGGGGGCCACAATGAGCAGTTCTTC
CASRQLAGGHNEQFF
>TRBJ1-2|TRBV7-9|.|.
TGTGCCAGCAGCGACCACAGAAGAGCTAACTATGGCTACACCTTC
CASSDHRRANYGYTF
>TRBJ2-5|TRBV27|.|.
TGTACCAGCGATCCTGGACAAGAGACCCAGTACTTC
CTSDPGQETQYF
>TRBJ2-2|TRBV19|.|.
TGTGCCAGTAGTATCAGGGGGGCCGGGGAGCTGTTTTTT
CASSIRGAGELFF
>TRBJ2-3|TRBV29-1|.|.
TGCAGCATTACTAGTTCCTCGGCGGATACGCAGTATTTT
CSITSSSADTQYF
>TRBJ2-5|TRBV7-9|.|.
TGTGCCAGCGCCTATGCGGGGAGCCGCCAAGAGACCCAGTACTTC
CASAYAGSRQETQYF
>TRBJ2-3|TRBV6-5|.|.
TGTGCCAGCAAATTAGGGGCGGGGAGCACAGATACGCAGTATTTT
CASKLGAGSTDTQYF
>TRBJ2-7|TRBV5-1|TRBD1|.
TGCGCCAGCCATTGGGACAGGGGGGACGAGCAGTACTTC
CASHWDRGDEQYF
>TRBJ2-7|TRBV7-2|.|.
TGTGCCAGCACCCTAGGGGGAGCCTTTTCCTCCTACGAGCAGTACTTC
CASTLGGAFSSYEQYF
>TRBJ1-1|TRBV6-5|.|few
TGTGCCAGCAGTTACTCCAGGTCTCAGATGAACACTGAAGCTTTCTTT
CASSYSRSQMNTEAFF
>TRBJ2-7|TRBV15|TRBD1|.
TGTGCCACCAGCGAGACAGGGCCACCATCCTACGAGCAGTACTTC
CATSETGPPSYEQYF
>TRBJ2-3|TRBV7-6|.|many
TGTGCCAGCAGCTTAGTTGTTACAGATACGCAGTATTTT
CASSLVVTDTQYF
>TRBJ2-5|TRBV7-9|TRBD2|many
TGTGCCAGCGGGACTAGCGGGGGGTCTGAGTACGAGACCCAGTACTTC
CASGTSGGSEYETQYF
>TRBJ1-4|TRBV5-1|.|.
TGCGCCAGCAGCTGGGAGACGGATGAAAAACTGTTTTTT
CASSWETDEKLFF
>TRBJ1-4|TRBV3-1|.|.
TGTGCCAGCAGCCAAGGGGAGGCGAAAGACGAAAAACTGTTTTTT
CASSQGEAKDEKLFF
>TRBJ1-2|TRBV20-1|.|.
TGCAGTGCTAGAGATCCTAGGGAGGCGGGTGGCTACACCTTC
CSARDPREAGGYTF
>TRBJ1-2|TRBV5-1|.|.
TGCGCCAGCAGCCACCGGGGCAGCAGCGGCTACACCTTC
CASSHRGSSGYTF
>TRBJ1-2|TRBV25-1|.|few
TGTGCCAGCAGTGATCGGGACGACTATGGCTACACCTTC
CASSDRDDYGYTF
>TRBJ2-2|TRBV9|.|.
TGTGCCAGCAGCGCCCGCCCCATCGGGGAGCTGTTTTTT
CASSARPIGELFF
>TRBJ2-4|TRBV4-2|.|.
TGTGCCAGCAGCCAAGGGGGTCCGACGGCCAAAAACATTCAGTACTTC
CASSQGGPTAKNIQYF
>TRBJ1-1|TRBV20-1|TRBD1|.
TGCAGTTCCCCCCAGACAGGGGGGAACACTGAAGCTTTCTTT
CSSPQTGGNTEAFF
>TRBJ2-2|TRBV27|.|.
TGTGCCAGCAGTTTAAGTCAGGGCCTAACCGGGGAGCTGTTTTTT
CASSLSQGLTGELFF
>TRBJ2-1|TRBV7-9|.|many
TGTGCCAGCAGCTTCACAGTTTCCTACAATGAGCAGTTCTTC
CASSFTVSYNEQFF
>TRBJ2-7|TRBV5-5|.|.
TGTGCCAGCAGCTTGGAATGGGGCTCCTACGAGCAGTACTTC
CASSLEWGSYEQYF
>TRBJ2-7|TRBV29-1|TRBD1|.
TGCAGCGTTGAACACAGGGGCTACGAGCAGTACTTC
CSVEHRGYEQYF
>TRBJ2-1|TRBV5-1|.|.
TGCGCCAGCAGCTCCGACAGGAGCACCCACAATGAGCAGTTCTTC
CASSSDRSTHNEQFF
>TRBJ1-1|TRBV5-1|.|.
TGCGCCAACAGCTTGGCAGGACCGAACACTGAAGCTTTCTTT
CANSLAGPNTEAFF
>TRBJ1-1|TRBV25-1|TRBD1|few
TGTGCCAGCAGTGGGCGGACAGGGGGTGCCACTGAAGCTTTCTTT
CASSGRTGGATEAFF
>TRBJ2-1|TRBV24-1|.|many
TGTGCCACCAGTGATTTAAAGCGGCGCTACAATGAGCAGTTCTTC
CATSDLKRRYNEQFF
>TRBJ1-2|TRBV24-1|.|.
TGTGCCACCAGTGACCCCGGAGCTAACTATGGCTACACCTTC
CATSDPGANYGYTF
>TRBJ2-6|TRBV5-1|.|.
TGCGCCAGCAGCTTGGTTGCAGGGGCAAGCTCTGGGGCCAACGTCCTGACTTTC
CASSLVAGASSGANVLTF
>TRBJ2-5|TRBV7-3|TRBD1|few
TGTGCCAGCAGCCCCAGTGGGACAGGGAGAGAGACCCAGTACTTC
CASSPSGTGRETQYF
>TRBJ2-1|TRBV6-2/TRBV6-3|.|few
TGTGCCAGCAGTCCCTTGCAGTATGAGCAGTTCTTC
CASSPLQYEQFF
>TRBJ1-2|TRBV20-1|TRBD1|few
TGCAGTGCTAGGAGTGACAGGGGAAGTCATGACTACACCTTC
CSARSDRGSHDYTF
>TRBJ1-5|TRBV28|.|.
TGTGCCAGCAGTTTCTCCTGGGGGGACCTAATAAAGGAGAGCAATCAGCCCCAGCATTTT
CASSFSWGDLIKESNQPQHF
>TRBJ2-3|TRBV6-5|TRBD2|many
TGTGCCAGCAGTTACTCGGCTAGCGGGGAGGTAGATACGCAGTATTTT
CASSYSASGEVDTQYF
>TRBJ2-3|TRBV7-2|TRBD1|.
TGCGCCAGCAGCCTACCGGGACAGGGGCAAACAGATACGCAGTATTTT
CASSLPGQGQTDTQYF
>TRBJ1-1|TRBV7-8|.|.
TGTGCCAGCAGCGGAGGGCCCAACAGAGCTGAAGCTTTCTTT
CASSGGPNRAEAFF
>TRBJ2-1|TRBV29-1|TRBD2|.
TGCAGCGTTGAAAAATCCGGTAGCGGGGGGGCCTCCTACAATGAGCAGTTCTTC
CSVEKSGSGGASYNEQFF
>TRBJ1-2|TRBV7-3|.|few
TGTGCCAGCAGCTTATGGGGGGCAGGGATCGATGGCTACACCTTC
CASSLWGAGIDGYTF
>TRBJ2-7|TRBV7-2|.|few
TGTGCCAGCAGCCCTCCCCCGTCTGGTAGCGGTCCTTCCTACGAGCAGTACTTC
CASSPPPSGSGPSYEQYF
>TRBJ1-1|TRBV6-5|TRBD1|.
TGTGCCAGCAGGTCGACAGGGACCGAAGCTTTCTTT
CASRSTGTEAFF
>TRBJ2-5|TRBV5-1|.|.
TGCGCCAGCAGCTTGGACGGGGCCGCAGGGGGGGAGCAGTACTTC
CASSLDGAAGGEQYF
>TRBJ2-7|TRBV29-1|.|many
TGCAGCGTCGTTACCTACGAGCAGTACTTC
CSVVTYEQYF
>TRBJ2-2|TRBV19|.|.
TGTGCCAGTAGTCTAGACGGGAATACGAACACCGGGGAGCTGTTTTTT
CASSLDGNTNTGELFF
>TRBJ2-1|TRBV20-1|.|few
TGCAGTGCTAGAGATCGTCTTGAGCAGTTCTTC
CSARDRLEQFF
>TRBJ2-6|TRBV5-1|.|many
TGCGCCAGCAGCAAAAGTTCAGGGGACCCTGGGGCCAACGTCCTGACTTTC
CASSKSSGDPGANVLTF
>TRBJ1-2|TRBV29-1|.|.
TGCAGCGTTGAGGGCAGAGGCTATGGCTACACCTTC
CSVEGRGYGYTF
>TRBJ1-2|TRBV27|.|few
TGTGCCAGCAGTTCTCCCCTGGGCGGCTACACCTTC
CASSSPLGGYTF
>TRBJ2-1|TRBV7-9|TRBD2|.
TGTGCCAGCAGCTTTAGGACTAGCGGGGGAGCCTTCTTTCGCAATGAGCAGTTCTTC
CASSFRTSGGAFFRNEQFF
>TRBJ2-7|TRBV7-7|TRBD2|.
TGTGCTAGCAGCTCCACGGGGGGGCCGTTGGATGAGCAGTACTTC
CASSSTGGPLDEQYF
>TRBJ2-5|TRBV5-1|.|.
TGCGCCAGCAGAGTTCCGGGCAGTGCCTACAAGCAGTACTTC
CASRVPGSAYKQYF
>TRBJ1-2|TRBV20-1|.|.
TGCAGTGCTAGTACCGTGGATGGCTACACCTTC
CSASTVDGYTF
>TRBJ2-2|TRBV30|TRBD2|.
TGTGCCGTGGGGGGGGTCATCGGGGAGCTGTTTTTT
CAVGGVIGELFF
>TRBJ2-5|TRBV12-3/TRBV12-4|.|.
TGTGCCAGCAGTTTCTCGGGATTCCAAGAGACCCAGTACTTC
CASSFSGFQETQYF
>TRBJ2-1|TRBV2|.|.
TGTGCCAGCGGGCCCACCTCCTACAATGAGCAGTTCTTC
CASGPTSYNEQFF
>TRBJ1-2|TRBV7-9|.|.
TGTGCCAGCAGCTTAGATGATCATGGCTACACCTTC
CASSLDDHGYTF
>TRBJ2-7|TRBV19|TRBD1|.
TGTGCCAGTAGAACAACCGGGACAGGGGGCTACGAGCAGTACTTC
CASRTTGTGGYEQYF
>TRBJ2-7|TRBV11-2|.|many
TGTGCCAGCAGGCGGATGGTTGCCTACGAGCAGTACTTC
CASRRMVAYEQYF